Presented here are 21 T cell receptor beta chains from one specimen sequenced in a study of blood T cells in healthy people across ages (dated by TCRdb to 2015 to 2017). Library generation was performed with 5' RACE. Reads for this sample came from an Illumina HiSeq 2500. A second PCR of about 6 to 12 cycles was run with a J-beta primer mix and a sample-barcoded 5' primer. TCRdb handled the public reads itself, with Q25 trimming in fastp and clone calling in MiXCR, and kept productive beta chains. Every distinct CDR3 protein forms one entry, paired with its most common genes and DNA. The sample has 780,000 or so distinct CDR3 sequences on record, 56% of them singletons. In total, the top ten clones hold approximately 24% of the sample. Source material: blood. The receptors originated from a man between 35 and 55 years old in good health.

The chain carries TRBV20-1 and TRBJ2-3; D gene unclear. Trimming stripped 4 bases from V and 0 bases from J, with 11 bases between. The CDR3 totals 14 residues. Germline CDR1 reads DFQATT; CDR2 reads SNEGSKA (reference sequence). The DNA for the CDR3 is TGCAGTGCTACCCCCACATCAAGCACAGATACGCAGTATTTT. Protein product: CSATPTSSTDTQYF.

This chain links TRBV24-1 with TRBJ2-5; 9 nucleotides align to TRBD1. The J call may not be correct, given that the DNA end is closer to TRBJ2-7. CDR3 size: 15 residues. From germline, CDR1 is KGHDR and CDR2 SFDVKD. The CDR3 region is CATSRDRAPHYEQYF. In DNA form, the CDR3 reads TGTGCCACCAGTAGGGACAGGGCGCCCCACTACGAGCAGTACTTC.

The chain carries TRBV5-1 and TRBJ1-1, with D tentatively TRBD1 (5 bases). There are 16 residues in the CDR3. Trimming took 1 base from V and 3 from J, leaving 16 bases between them. CDR1 is SGHRS, CDR2 YFSETQ, per germline. CDR3 sequence: CASSLYSVGGYTEAFF. The CDR3 DNA is TGCGCCAGCAGCTTGTACTCAGTCGGGGGATACACTGAAGCTTTCTTT. Full variable domain (outside the CDR3, taken from reference TRBV5-1 and TRBJ1-1): KAGVTQTPRYLIKTRGQQVTLSCSPISGHRSVSWYQQTPGQGLQFLFEYFSETQRNKGNFPGRFSGRQFSNSRSEMNVSTLELGDSALYLCASSLYSVGGYTEAFFGQGTRLTVV.

The rearrangement joins TRBV20-1 to TRBJ1-2; tentatively, D is TRBD1 (5 bases). V was clipped by 1 base and J by 3 bases, with 12 bases between them. The length of the CDR3 is 14 residues. In germline, CDR1 is DFQATT, CDR2 SNEGSKA (reference sequence). Here the CDR3 DNA reads TGCAGTGCTAGAGGTGGGGCCTCGGACTATGGCTACACCTTC. It encodes CSARGGASDYGYTF.

This chain links TRBV5-4 with TRBJ2-5; D remains ambiguous. There are 14 residues in the CDR3. Germline CDR1 SGHNT, CDR2 YYREEE (reference sequence). Trimming took off 2 bases at V and 4 bases at J, with 12 bases between the two ends. CDR3 amino acids: CASSFDDLLETQYF. CDR3 in DNA: TGTGCCAGCAGCTTTGATGACTTGTTAGAGACCCAGTACTTC. Using reference TRBV5-4 and TRBJ2-5 for the parts outside the CDR3, the full variable domain is ETGVTQSPTHLIKTRGQQVTLRCSSQSGHNTVSWYQQALGQGPQFIFQYYREEENGRGNFPPRFSGLQFPNYSSELNVNALELDDSALYLCASSFDDLLETQYFGPGTRLLVL.

This clonotype came up a few times. This chain connects TRBV20-1 to TRBJ1-1; a possible D gene is TRBD1 (5 bases). V gave up 6 bases and J gave up 5 bases, with 13 bases separating them. The germline V gene has CDR1 DFQATT and CDR2 SNEGSKA (reference sequence). The CDR3 runs to 12 residues. DNA for the CDR3: TGCAGTGCCCCGGGAACAGGAACTGAAGCTTTCTTT. This translates into CSAPGTGTEAFF.

V and J are TRBV7-2 and TRBJ1-3; D not certain. Deletions cut 1 base from V and 4 bases from J, with 11 bases between. From germline, CDR1 is SGHTA and CDR2 FQGNSA. The CDR3 is 15 residues long. DNA of the CDR3: TGTGCCAGCAGCTTAGGTCGCTCGGCCGGAAACACCATATATTTT. The encoded protein is CASSLGRSAGNTIYF.

This clonotype was recorded a few times. The chain recombines TRBV20-1 with TRBJ2-5; 8 bases fit TRBD2. The CDR3 length is 12 residues. Germline V gene lookup returns CDR1 DFQATT and CDR2 SNEGSKA (reference sequence). The CDR3 sequence: CRALADQETQYF. The CDR3 DNA reads TGCAGAGCACTAGCGGACCAAGAGACCCAGTACTTC.

The rearrangement joins TRBV4-3 to TRBJ2-1; TRBD2 agrees at 8 bases. Germline values: CDR1 LGHNA, CDR2 YSLEER. This CDR3 region has 15 residues. After removal of 1 base from V and 7 bases from J, the junction contained 6 bases not matched to a gene. The CDR3, as DNA: TGCGCCAGCAGCCAAGGACTAGCGCTGAGAAATGAGCAGTTCTTC. It specifies CASSQGLALRNEQFF.

This chain links TRBV9 with TRBJ1-6; a weak D match, TRBD1 (6 bases). CDR1 is SGDLS, CDR2 YYNGEE, per germline. CDR3 size: 15 residues. V was shortened by 0 bases and J by 7 bases, with 11 bases between the two germline ends. The CDR3 DNA reads TGTGCCAGCAGCGTAGGGGGGCTGAGAAATTCACCCCTCCACTTT. Protein sequence: CASSVGGLRNSPLHF.

A word on this clonotype: A junction boundary mismatches the germline segment, possibly from a read error. This chain uses TRBV24-1 with TRBJ1-5; D unclear. Germline CDR1 and CDR2: KGHDR and SFDVKD. CDR3 length: 16 amino acids. The CDR3 protein is CATSGVGLSRNQPQHF. As DNA, the CDR3 is TGTGCCACGAGTGGGGTCGGTCTTAGTCGCAATCAGCCCCAGCATTTT.

A few counts support this clonotype. This chain links TRBV7-2 with TRBJ2-1; no definite D call. The CDR3 consists of 14 residues. V shed 5 bases and J shed 7 bases, with 15 bases lying between them. CDR1 and CDR2 from the germline V gene are SGHTA and FQGNSA. The DNA of the CDR3 is TGTGCCAGCAGCCGAGAATCTATTCGAAATGAGCAGTTCTTC. Protein sequence: CASSRESIRNEQFF.

V usage is TRBV5-1 and J usage is TRBJ2-1; a possible D gene is TRBD1 (6 bases). The CDR3 sequence is 14 residues long. Germline V gene sequence: CDR1 SGHRS, CDR2 YFSETQ. V lost 0 bases and J 6 bases, leaving 10 bases between the germline ends. The CDR3, as DNA: TGCGCCAGCAGCTTGGGGGACACCTTCAATGAGCAGTTCTTC. This encodes CASSLGDTFNEQFF.

The chain carries TRBV28 and TRBJ2-7; 8 nucleotides line up with TRBD1. The CDR3 contains 14 residues. Germline CDR1 MDHEN, CDR2 SYDVKM. V gave up 7 bases and J gave up 1 base; unmatched junction bases: 6. The CDR3 bases are TGTGCCAGCAACGAGGGACAGGCTTCCTACGAGCAGTACTTC. It codes for CASNEGQASYEQYF.

The rearrangement joins TRBV9 to TRBJ1-1; D call uncertain. The CDR3 is 14 amino acids. Germline CDR1 reads SGDLS; CDR2 reads YYNGEE. Trimming removed 0 bases at V and 1 base at J, with 7 bases between. Here the CDR3 reads CASSVDEGNTEAFF. DNA for the CDR3: TGTGCCAGCAGCGTAGATGAGGGGAACACTGAAGCTTTCTTT.

This clonotype was counted a few times. The J gene is TRBJ2-3, the V gene TRBV28; 7 nucleotides align to TRBD2. Germline loops: CDR1 MDHEN, CDR2 SYDVKM. With 5 bases clipped from V and 4 bases from J, the junction kept 12 bases outside the gene matches. The CDR3 is 16 amino acids. The CDR3: CASSPPGGGYSDTQYF. The CDR3 DNA reads as TGTGCCAGCAGTCCCCCTGGCGGGGGATATTCAGATACGCAGTATTTT.

V usage is TRBV20-1 and J usage is TRBJ2-7; a possible D gene is TRBD1 (6 bases). The end of the DNA fits TRBJ2-5 better, so the J call may be wrong. The V gene's germline CDR1 is DFQATT and CDR2 SNEGSKA (reference sequence). The CDR3 totals 15 residues. The CDR3 DNA is TGCAGTGCTAACCCTCCGACAGGCGTGGGGGAGACCCAGTACTTC. It yields the protein CSANPPTGVGETQYF.

This clonotype was seen a few times. This rearrangement joins TRBV7-3 to TRBJ2-6; D is undetermined. Trimming shortened V by 5 bases and J by 1 base, and 9 bases separated the two germline ends. Germline CDR1 reads SGHTA; CDR2 reads FQGTGA. There are 15 residues in the CDR3. CDR3: CASSPRISGANVLTF. The CDR3 DNA is TGTGCCAGCAGCCCCAGGATTTCTGGGGCCAACGTCCTGACTTTC.

This rearrangement joins TRBV6-2 or TRBV6-3 to TRBJ1-6; 11 nucleotides agree with TRBD1. The CDR3 consists of 15 residues. The ends lost 4 bases at V and 11 bases at J; junction bases unmatched: 7. Germline-derived CDR1 and CDR2 are MNHEY and SVGEGT. The CDR3 sequence is CASSFPGQGATPLHF. The CDR3 DNA sequence: TGTGCCAGCAGTTTCCCCGGACAGGGGGCGACACCCCTCCACTTT.

This CDR3 is CASSRTLQGAYGNIQYF. In DNA form, the CDR3 reads TGTGCCAGCAGCCGCACACTACAGGGGGCTTACGGAAACATTCAGTACTTC. The chain has TRBV3-1 and TRBJ2-4; TRBD1 agrees at 9 bases. The germline V gene has CDR1 LGHDT and CDR2 YNNKEL (reference sequence). The CDR3 is 17 residues long. J was trimmed by 6 bases and V by 4 bases; bases with no gene match: 13.

The chain uses TRBV28 and TRBJ2-5, with D tentatively TRBD1 (6 bases). The CDR3 is 12 amino acids. Trimming pared 6 bases from V and 5 bases from J, leaving 10 bases between. The V gene's germline CDR1 is MDHEN and CDR2 SYDVKM. The CDR3 loop is CASRPQGETQYF. CDR3 DNA sequence: TGTGCCAGCAGACCGCAGGGGGAGACCCAGTACTTC.